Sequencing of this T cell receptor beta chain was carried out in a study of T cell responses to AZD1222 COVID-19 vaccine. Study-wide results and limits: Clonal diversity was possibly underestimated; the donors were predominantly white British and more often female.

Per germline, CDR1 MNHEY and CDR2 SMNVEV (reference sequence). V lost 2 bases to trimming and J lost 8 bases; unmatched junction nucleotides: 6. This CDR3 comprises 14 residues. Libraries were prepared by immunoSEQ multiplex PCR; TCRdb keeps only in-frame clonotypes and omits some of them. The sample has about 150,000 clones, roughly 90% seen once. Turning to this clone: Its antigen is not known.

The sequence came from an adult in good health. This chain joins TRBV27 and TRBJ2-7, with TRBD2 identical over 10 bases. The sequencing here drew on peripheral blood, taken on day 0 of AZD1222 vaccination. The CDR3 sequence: CASSLPGTSAQQYF. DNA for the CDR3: TGTGCCAGCAGTTTACCCGGGACTAGCGCCCAGCAGTACTTC.